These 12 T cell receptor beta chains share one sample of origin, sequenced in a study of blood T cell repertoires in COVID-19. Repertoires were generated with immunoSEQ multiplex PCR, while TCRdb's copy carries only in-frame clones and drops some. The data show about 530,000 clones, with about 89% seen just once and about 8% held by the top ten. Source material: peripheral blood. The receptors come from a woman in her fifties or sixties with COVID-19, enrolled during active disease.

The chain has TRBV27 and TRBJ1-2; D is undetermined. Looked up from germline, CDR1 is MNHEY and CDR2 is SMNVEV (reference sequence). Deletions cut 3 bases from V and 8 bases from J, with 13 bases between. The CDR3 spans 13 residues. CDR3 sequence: CASSFSPSGGYTF. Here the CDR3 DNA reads TGTGCCAGCAGTTTCTCCCCTTCGGGAGGCTACACCTTC.

The CDR3 DNA reads as TGTGCCAGCAGCCTCCAAGGGACAGGGGTCGGAAAACTGTTTTTT. Its protein is CASSLQGTGVGKLFF. The chain carries TRBV9 and TRBJ1-4; TRBD1 matches 10 bases. This CDR3 has 15 residues. Germline V gives CDR1 SGDLS, CDR2 YYNGEE. J lost 10 bases, V lost 4 bases, and 10 bases had no gene match. Combining the CDR3 with reference TRBV9 and TRBJ1-4 gives the whole variable domain DSGVTQTPKHLITATGQRVTLRCSPRSGDLSVYWYQQSLDQGLQFLIQYYNGEERAKGNILERFSAQQFPDLHSELNLSSLELGDSALYFCASSLQGTGVGKLFFGSGTQLSVL.

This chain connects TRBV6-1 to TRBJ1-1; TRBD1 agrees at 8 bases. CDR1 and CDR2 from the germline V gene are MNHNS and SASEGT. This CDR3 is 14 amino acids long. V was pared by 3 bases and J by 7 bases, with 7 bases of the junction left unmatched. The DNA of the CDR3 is TGTGCCAGCAGTGATAAACAGGGGGTCAATGAAGCTTTCTTT. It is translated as CASSDKQGVNEAFF.

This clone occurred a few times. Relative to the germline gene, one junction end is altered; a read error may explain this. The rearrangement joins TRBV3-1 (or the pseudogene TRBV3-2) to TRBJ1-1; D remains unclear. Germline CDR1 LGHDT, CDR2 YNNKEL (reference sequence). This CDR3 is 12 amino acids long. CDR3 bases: TGTGCCAGCAGCCAAGACGGGGTCCCCTGGGGCTTT. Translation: CASSQDGVPWGF.

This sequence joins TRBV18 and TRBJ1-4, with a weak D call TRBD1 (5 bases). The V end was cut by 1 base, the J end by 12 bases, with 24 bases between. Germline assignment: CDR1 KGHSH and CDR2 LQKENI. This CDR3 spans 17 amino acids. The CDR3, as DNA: TGTGCCAGCTCACCACGGAGGGCAAGGGACCTAATTGGTGAACTGTTTTTT. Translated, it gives CASSPRRARDLIGELFF.

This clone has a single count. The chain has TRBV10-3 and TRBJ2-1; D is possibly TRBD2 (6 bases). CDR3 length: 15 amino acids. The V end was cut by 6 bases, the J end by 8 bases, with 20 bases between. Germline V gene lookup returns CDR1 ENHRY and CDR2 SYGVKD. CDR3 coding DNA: TGTGCCATCAGGGACGACTTGACTAGTATCGATGAGCAGTTCTTC. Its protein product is CAIRDDLTSIDEQFF.

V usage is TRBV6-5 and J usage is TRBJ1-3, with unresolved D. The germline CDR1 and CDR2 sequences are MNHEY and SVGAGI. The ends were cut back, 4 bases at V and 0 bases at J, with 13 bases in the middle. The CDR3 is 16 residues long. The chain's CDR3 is CASSWVEDDSGNTIYF. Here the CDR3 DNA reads TGTGCCAGCAGTTGGGTCGAGGATGACTCTGGAAACACCATATATTTT.

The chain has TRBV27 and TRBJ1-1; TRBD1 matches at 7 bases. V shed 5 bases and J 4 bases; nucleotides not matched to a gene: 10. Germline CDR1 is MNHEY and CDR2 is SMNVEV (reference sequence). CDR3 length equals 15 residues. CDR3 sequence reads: CASSQYRGEGTEAFF. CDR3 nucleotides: TGTGCCAGCAGTCAATACAGGGGTGAGGGCACTGAAGCTTTCTTT.

CDR3 sequence: CASSYKAGGIGLFF. The CDR3 DNA sequence: TGTGCCAGCAGTTACAAGGCGGGGGGTATAGGGCTGTTCTTC. This sequence joins TRBV6-2 or TRBV6-3 and TRBJ2-1; TRBD2 agrees at 8 bases. The J segment lost 15 bases and the V segment lost 2 bases, leaving 12 bases of the junction unmatched. The CDR3 is 14 residues long. CDR1 MNHEY and CDR2 SVGEGT come from the germline V gene.

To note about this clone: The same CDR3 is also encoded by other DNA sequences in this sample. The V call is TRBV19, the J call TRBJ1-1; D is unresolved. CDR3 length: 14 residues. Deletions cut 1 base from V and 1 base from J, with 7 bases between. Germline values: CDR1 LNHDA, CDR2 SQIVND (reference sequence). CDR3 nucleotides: TGTGCCAGTAGTATAGTAGGAGGGAACACTGAAGCTTTCTTT. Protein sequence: CASSIVGGNTEAFF.

For the CDR3, the DNA is TGTGCCAGCAGCAGACAGGCCTCTGGGGCCAACGTCCTGACTTTC. This translates into CASSRQASGANVLTF. The genes are TRBV3-1 (or the pseudogene TRBV3-2) and TRBJ2-6; D may be TRBD1 (6 bases). Trimming removed 5 bases at V and 0 bases at J, with 8 bases between. CDR1 is LGHDT, CDR2 YNNKEL, per germline (reference sequence). The CDR3 has 15 residues.

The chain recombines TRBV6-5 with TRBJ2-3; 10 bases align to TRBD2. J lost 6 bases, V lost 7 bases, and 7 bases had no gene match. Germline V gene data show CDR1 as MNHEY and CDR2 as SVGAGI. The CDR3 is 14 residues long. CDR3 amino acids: CASKSGGAWDTQYF. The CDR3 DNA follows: TGTGCCAGCAAGAGCGGGGGGGCCTGGGATACGCAGTATTTT.